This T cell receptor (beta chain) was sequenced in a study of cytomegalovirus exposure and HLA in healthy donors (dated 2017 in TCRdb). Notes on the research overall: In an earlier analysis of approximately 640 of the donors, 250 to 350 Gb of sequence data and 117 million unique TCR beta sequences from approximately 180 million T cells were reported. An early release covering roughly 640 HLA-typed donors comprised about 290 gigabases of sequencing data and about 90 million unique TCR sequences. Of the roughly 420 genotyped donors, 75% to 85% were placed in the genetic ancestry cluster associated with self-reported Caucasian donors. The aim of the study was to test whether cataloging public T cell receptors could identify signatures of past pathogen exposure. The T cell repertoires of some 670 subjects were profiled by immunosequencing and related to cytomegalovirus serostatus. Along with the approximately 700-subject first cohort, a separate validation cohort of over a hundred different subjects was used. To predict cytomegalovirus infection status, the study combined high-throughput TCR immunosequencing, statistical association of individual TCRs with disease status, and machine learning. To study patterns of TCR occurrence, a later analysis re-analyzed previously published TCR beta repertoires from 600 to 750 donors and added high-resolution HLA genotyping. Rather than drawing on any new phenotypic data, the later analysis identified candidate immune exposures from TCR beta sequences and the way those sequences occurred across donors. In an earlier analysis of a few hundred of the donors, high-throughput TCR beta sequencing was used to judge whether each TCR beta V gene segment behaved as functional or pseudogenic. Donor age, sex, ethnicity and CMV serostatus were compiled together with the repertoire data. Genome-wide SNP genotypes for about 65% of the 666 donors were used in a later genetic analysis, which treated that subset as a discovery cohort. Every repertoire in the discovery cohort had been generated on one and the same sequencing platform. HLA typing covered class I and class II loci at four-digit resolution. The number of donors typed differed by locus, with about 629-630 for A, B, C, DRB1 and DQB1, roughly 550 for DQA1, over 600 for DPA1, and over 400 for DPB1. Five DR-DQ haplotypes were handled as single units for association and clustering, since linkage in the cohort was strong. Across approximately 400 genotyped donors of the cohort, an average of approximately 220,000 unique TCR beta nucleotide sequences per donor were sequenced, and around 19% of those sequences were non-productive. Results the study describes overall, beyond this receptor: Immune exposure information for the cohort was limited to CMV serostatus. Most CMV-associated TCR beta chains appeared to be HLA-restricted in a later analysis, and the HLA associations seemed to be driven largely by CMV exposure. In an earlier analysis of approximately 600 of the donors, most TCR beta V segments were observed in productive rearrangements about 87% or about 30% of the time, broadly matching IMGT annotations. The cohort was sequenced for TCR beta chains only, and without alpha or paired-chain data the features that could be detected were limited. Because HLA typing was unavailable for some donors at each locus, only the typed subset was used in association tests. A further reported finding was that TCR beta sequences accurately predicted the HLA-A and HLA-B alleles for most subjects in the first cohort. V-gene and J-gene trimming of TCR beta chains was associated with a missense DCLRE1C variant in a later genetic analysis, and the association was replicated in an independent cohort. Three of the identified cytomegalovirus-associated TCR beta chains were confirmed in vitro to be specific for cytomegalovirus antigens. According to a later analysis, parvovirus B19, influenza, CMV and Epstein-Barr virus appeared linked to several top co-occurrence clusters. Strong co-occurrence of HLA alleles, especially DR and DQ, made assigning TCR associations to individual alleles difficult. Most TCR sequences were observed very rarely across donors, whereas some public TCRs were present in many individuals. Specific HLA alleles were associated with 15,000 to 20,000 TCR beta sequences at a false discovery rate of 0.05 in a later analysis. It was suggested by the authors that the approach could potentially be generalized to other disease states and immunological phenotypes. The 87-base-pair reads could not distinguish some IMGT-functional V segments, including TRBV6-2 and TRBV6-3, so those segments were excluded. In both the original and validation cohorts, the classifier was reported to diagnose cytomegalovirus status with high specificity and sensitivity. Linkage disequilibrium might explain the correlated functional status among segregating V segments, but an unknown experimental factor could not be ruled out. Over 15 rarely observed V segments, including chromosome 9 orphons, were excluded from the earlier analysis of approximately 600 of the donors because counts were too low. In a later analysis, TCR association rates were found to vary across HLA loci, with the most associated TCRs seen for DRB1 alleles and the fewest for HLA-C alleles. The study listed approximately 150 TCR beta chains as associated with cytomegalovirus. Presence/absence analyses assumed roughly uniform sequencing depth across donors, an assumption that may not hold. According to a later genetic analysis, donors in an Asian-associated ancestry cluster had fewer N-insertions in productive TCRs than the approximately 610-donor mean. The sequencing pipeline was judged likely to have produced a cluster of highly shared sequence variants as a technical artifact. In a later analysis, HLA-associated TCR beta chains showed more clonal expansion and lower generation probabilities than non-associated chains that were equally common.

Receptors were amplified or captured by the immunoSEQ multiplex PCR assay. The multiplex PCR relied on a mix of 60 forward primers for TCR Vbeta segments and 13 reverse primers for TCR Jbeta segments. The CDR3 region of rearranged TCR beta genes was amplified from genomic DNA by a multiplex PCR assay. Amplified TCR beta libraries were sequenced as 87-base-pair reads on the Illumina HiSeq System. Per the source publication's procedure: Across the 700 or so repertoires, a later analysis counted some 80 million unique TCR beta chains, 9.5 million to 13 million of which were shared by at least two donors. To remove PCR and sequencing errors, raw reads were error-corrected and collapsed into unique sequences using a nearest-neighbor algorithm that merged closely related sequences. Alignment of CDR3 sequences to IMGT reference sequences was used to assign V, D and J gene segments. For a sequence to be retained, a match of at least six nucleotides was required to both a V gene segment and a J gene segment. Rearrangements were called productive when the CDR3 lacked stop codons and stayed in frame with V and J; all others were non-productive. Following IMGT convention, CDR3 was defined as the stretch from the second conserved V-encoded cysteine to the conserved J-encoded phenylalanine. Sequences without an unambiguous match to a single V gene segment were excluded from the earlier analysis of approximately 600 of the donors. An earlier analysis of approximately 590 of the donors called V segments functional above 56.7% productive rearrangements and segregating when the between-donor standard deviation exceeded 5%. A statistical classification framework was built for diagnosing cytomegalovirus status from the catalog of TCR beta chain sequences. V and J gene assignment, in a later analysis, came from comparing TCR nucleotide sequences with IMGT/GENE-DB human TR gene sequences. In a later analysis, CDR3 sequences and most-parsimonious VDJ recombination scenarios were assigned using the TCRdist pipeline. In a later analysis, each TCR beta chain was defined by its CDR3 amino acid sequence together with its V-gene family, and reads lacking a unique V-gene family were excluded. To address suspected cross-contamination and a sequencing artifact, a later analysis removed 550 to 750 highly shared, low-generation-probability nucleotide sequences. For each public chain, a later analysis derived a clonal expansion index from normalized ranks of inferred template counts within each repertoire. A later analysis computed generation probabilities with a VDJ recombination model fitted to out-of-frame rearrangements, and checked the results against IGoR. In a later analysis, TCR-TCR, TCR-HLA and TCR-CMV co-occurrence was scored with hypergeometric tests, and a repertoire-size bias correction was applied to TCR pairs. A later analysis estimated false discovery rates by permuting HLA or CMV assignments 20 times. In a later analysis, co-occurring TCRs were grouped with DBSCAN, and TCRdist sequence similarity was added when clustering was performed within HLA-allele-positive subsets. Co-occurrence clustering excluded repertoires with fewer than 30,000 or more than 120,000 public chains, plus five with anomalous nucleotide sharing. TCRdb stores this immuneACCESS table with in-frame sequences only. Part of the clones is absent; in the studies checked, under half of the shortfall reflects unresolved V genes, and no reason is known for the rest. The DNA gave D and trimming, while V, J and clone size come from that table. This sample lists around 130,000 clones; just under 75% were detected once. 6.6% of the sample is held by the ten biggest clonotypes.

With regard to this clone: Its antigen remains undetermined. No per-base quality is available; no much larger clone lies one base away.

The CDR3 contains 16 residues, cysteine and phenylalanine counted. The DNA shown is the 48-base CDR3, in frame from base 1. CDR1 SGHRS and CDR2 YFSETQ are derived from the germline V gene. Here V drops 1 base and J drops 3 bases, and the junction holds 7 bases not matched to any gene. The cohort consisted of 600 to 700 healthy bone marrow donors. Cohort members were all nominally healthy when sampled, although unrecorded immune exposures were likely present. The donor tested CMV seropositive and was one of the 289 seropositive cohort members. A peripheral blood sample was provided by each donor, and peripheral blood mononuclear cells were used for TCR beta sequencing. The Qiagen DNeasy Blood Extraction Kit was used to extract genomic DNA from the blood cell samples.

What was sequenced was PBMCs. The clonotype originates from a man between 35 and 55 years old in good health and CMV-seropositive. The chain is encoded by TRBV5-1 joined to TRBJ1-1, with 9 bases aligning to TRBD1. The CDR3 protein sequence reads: CASSLTGGGGDTEAFF. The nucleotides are TGCGCCAGCAGCTTGACAGGGGGCGGGGGAGACACTGAAGCTTTCTTT. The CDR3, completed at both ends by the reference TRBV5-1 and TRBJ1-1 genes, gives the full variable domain KAGVTQTPRYLIKTRGQQVTLSCSPISGHRSVSWYQQTPGQGLQFLFEYFSETQRNKGNFPGRFSGRQFSNSRSEMNVSTLELGDSALYLCASSLTGGGGDTEAFFGQGTRLTVV.